The 12 T cell receptor beta chains listed next were all sequenced from one sample in a study of CD8 T cells in ankylosing spondylitis. TCRdb re-analysed the 5' RACE reads in MiXCR, keeping a single row per CDR3 protein. The sample carries about 220,000 distinct CDR3 sequences, roughly 10% recorded once. Input material: blood, either unsorted or a sorted T cell fraction (not recorded which). The receptor set was obtained from a male donor with ankylosing spondylitis or in good health (not recorded which).

The CDR3 reads CATGGGVYEQYF. In nucleotides, the CDR3 is TGCGCCACCGGAGGGGGAGTCTACGAGCAGTACTTC. This chain joins TRBV10-2 and TRBJ2-7; D may correspond to TRBD1 or TRBD2 (6 bases each). The V gene lost 10 bases and the J gene lost 3 bases, with 13 bases spanning the gap. Germline assignment: CDR1 WSHSY and CDR2 SAAADI. The CDR3 is made up of 12 amino acids.

The sample holds a few counts of this clonotype. The chain couples TRBV12-3 or TRBV12-4 to TRBJ2-2; D call uncertain. Between the trimmed V and J ends, which lost 8 bases and 3 bases, there was a span of 13 bases. The CDR3 is 14 residues long. For the CDR3, the DNA is TGTGCCAGCCGGATCTTAGAGTACACCGGGGAGCTGTTTTTT. Encoded protein: CASRILEYTGELFF.

This clonotype has at least ten counts. J is TRBJ1-1 and V is TRBV28; a possible D gene is TRBD1 (5 bases). CDR3 size: 14 residues. Trimming left V 7 bases short and J 7 bases short, with 19 bases between. Germline CDR1 MDHEN, CDR2 SYDVKM. CDR3 loop: CASTQSREAYEAFF. DNA of the CDR3: TGTGCCAGCACCCAATCCAGGGAGGCCTATGAAGCTTTCTTT. Full variable domain (rest looked up from reference TRBV28 and TRBJ1-1): DVKVTQSSRYLVKRTGEKVFLECVQDMDHENMFWYRQDPGLGLRLIYFSYDVKMKEKGDIPEGYSVSREKKERFSLILESASTNQTSMYLCASTQSREAYEAFFGQGTRLTVV.

This clonotype was recorded many times. V and J are TRBV5-1 and TRBJ1-1; D unresolved. This CDR3 contains 15 residues. CDR1 and CDR2 from the germline V gene are SGHRS and YFSETQ. V was clipped by 6 bases and J by 0 bases, with 15 bases between them. CDR3 protein: CASIDGSGLNTEAFF. The CDR3 nucleotides are TGCGCCAGCATCGATGGAAGTGGGCTGAACACTGAAGCTTTCTTT.

This clonotype was recorded many times. The CDR3 loop reads CASSTTGSTGELFF. DNA of the CDR3: TGCGCCAGCAGCACTACTGGATCCACCGGGGAGCTGTTTTTT. The J gene is TRBJ2-2, the V gene TRBV5-1, with no clear D. The germline V gene encodes CDR1 SGHRS and CDR2 YFSETQ. The CDR3 has 14 residues. Trimming removed 4 bases at V and 4 bases at J, with 11 bases between.

This clonotype has ten or more counts. V and J are TRBV12-3 or TRBV12-4 and TRBJ2-1; D possibly uses TRBD1 or TRBD2 (5 bases each). Trimming shortened V by 3 bases and J by 13 bases, and 10 bases separated the two germline ends. This CDR3 is 11 amino acids long. CDR3 protein: CASSFGTFQFF. The CDR3 region has the DNA TGTGCCAGCAGTTTTGGGACCTTCCAGTTCTTC.

The genes are TRBV7-8 and TRBJ1-5; no clear D gene. CDR3 length: 17 amino acids. V was cut by 5 bases and J by 0 bases, with 17 bases left in between. The germline V gene has CDR1 SGHVS and CDR2 FQNEAQ. The CDR3 coding sequence is TGTGCCAGCAGCCCCCCTGTGGCAGGCTATAGCAATCAGCCCCAGCATTTT. Translated, it gives CASSPPVAGYSNQPQHF.

This clonotype occurred many times. The chain recombines TRBV18 with TRBJ1-2; D perhaps matches TRBD1 (5 bases). The CDR3 covers 13 residues. The germline gives CDR1 KGHSH, CDR2 LQKENI. Trimming cost V 3 bases and J 5 bases, with 10 bases left between them. Here the CDR3 reads CASSPATEYGYTF. The CDR3 DNA follows: TGTGCCAGCTCACCGGCGACAGAATATGGCTACACCTTC. The complete variable domain, with remaining parts taken from reference TRBV18 and TRBJ1-2, reads NAGVMQNPRHLVRRRGQEARLRCSPMKGHSHVYWYRQLPEEGLKFMVYLQKENIIDESGMPKERFSAEFPKEGPSILRIQQVVRGDSAAYFCASSPATEYGYTFGSGTRLTVV.

This clonotype has a count of ten or more. The chain combines TRBV20-1 with TRBJ2-5, with 8 positions matching TRBD2. Germline values: CDR1 DFQATT, CDR2 SNEGSKA (reference sequence). This CDR3 has 15 residues. V dropped 0 bases and J dropped 4; count of bases not matched to a gene: 7. The CDR3 DNA sequence: TGCAGTGCTAGAGATCTACGGGGGGGCCCAGAGACCCAGTACTTC. It specifies CSARDLRGGPETQYF.

This clonotype was seen a few times. The chain carries TRBV7-9 and TRBJ2-1, with 7 bases that match TRBD2. The CDR3 consists of 16 residues. Germline loops: CDR1 SEHNR, CDR2 FQNEAQ (reference sequence). Trimming cost V 1 base and J 11 bases; bases outside gene matches: 14. CDR3 sequence: CASSLERSGPLVKQFF. CDR3 coding DNA: TGTGCCAGCAGCTTAGAGCGTAGCGGGCCCCTCGTGAAGCAGTTCTTC.

This clonotype was counted many times. The chain links TRBV24-1 to TRBJ2-1; 9 nucleotides align to TRBD2. CDR1 and CDR2 from the germline V gene are KGHDR and SFDVKD. J gave up 4 bases and V 0 bases, and 3 bases lay outside the gene matches. The CDR3 consists of 16 residues. CDR3 sequence reads: CATSDLGSGGYNEQFF. The CDR3 DNA follows: TGTGCCACCAGTGATTTGGGGAGCGGGGGGTACAATGAGCAGTTCTTC.

In this sample, this clonotype turned up many times. The chain carries TRBV29-1 and TRBJ1-4; the D is unclear. This CDR3 region has 12 residues. Deletions cut 6 bases from V and 6 bases from J, with 11 bases between. CDR1 SQVTM and CDR2 ANQGSEA come from the germline V gene. As DNA, the CDR3 is TGCAGCGTGTATTGGGTGGATGAAAAACTGTTTTTT. It codes for CSVYWVDEKLFF.